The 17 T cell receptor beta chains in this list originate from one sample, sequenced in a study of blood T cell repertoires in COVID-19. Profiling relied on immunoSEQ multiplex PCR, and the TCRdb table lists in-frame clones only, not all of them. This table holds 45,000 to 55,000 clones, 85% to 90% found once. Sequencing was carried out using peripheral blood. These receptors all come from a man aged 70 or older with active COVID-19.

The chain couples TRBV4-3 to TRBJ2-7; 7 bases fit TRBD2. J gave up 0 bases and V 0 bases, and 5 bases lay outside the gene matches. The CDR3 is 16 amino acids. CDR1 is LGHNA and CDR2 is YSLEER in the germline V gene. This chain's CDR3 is CASSQDWGGSSYEQYF. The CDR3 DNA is TGCGCCAGCAGCCAAGATTGGGGGGGATCCTCCTACGAGCAGTACTTC.

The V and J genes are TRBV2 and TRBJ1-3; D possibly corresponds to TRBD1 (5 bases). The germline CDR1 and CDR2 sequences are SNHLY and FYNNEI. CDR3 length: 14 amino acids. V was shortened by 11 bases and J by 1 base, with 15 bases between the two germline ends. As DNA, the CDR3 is TGTGCCGGTCCCGGGGGGGGGTCTGGAAACACCATATATTTT. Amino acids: CAGPGGGSGNTIYF. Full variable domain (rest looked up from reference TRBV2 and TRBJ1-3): EPEVTQTPSHQVTQMGQEVILRCVPISNHLYFYWYRQILGQKVEFLVSFYNNEISEKSEIFDDQFSVERPDGSNFTLKIRSTKLEDSAMYFCAGPGGGSGNTIYFGEGSWLTVV.

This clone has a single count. The CDR3 bases are TGTGCCAGCAGTTACGGAGAGGGCACTGAAGCTTTCTTT. Its translation is CASSYGEGTEAFF. V gene TRBV6-2 or TRBV6-3 combines with J gene TRBJ1-1; D is unresolved. Germline CDR1 MNHEY, CDR2 SVGEGT. Deletions cut 2 bases from V and 4 bases from J, with 8 bases between. CDR3 length equals 13 residues.

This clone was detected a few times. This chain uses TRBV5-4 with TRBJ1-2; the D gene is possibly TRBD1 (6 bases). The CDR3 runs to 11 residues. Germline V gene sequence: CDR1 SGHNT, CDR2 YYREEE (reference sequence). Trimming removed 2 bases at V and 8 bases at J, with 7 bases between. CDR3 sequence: CASSLTGGYTF. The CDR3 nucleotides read TGTGCCAGCAGCTTAACAGGGGGCTACACCTTC. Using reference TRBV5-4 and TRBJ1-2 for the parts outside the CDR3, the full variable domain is ETGVTQSPTHLIKTRGQQVTLRCSSQSGHNTVSWYQQALGQGPQFIFQYYREEENGRGNFPPRFSGLQFPNYSSELNVNALELDDSALYLCASSLTGGYTFGSGTRLTVV.

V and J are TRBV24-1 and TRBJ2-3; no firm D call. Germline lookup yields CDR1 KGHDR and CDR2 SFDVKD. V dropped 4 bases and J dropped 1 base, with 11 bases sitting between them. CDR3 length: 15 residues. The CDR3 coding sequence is TGTGCCACCAGTGAATTATCCCGCGGCACAGATACGCAGTATTTT. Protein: CATSELSRGTDTQYF.

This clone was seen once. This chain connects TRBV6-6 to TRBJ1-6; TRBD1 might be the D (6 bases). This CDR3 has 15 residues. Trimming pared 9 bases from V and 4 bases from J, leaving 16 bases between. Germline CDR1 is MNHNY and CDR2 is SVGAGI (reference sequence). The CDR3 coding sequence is TGTGCCAGTCGCGCGGGGGGCACTTATAATTCACCCCTCCACTTT. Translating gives CASRAGGTYNSPLHF.

CDR3 DNA sequence: TGTGCCAGCAGCCCAAGCCCGAACAGGCCTCCTGAAGCTTTCTTT. Its protein product is CASSPSPNRPPEAFF. The rearrangement uses TRBV7-2 and TRBJ1-1, with D possibly matching TRBD1 (5 bases). With 5 bases removed from V and 6 bases from J, the gap between germline ends came to 19 bases. This CDR3 comprises 15 residues. In germline, CDR1 is SGHTA, CDR2 FQGNSA.

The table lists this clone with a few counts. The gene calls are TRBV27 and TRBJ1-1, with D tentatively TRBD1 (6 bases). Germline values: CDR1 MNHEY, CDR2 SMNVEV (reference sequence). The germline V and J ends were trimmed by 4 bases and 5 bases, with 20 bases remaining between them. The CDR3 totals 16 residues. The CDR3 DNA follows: TGTGCCAGCAGTTCCCTAGCATTTACTGGACAGACTGAAGCTTTCTTT. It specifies CASSSLAFTGQTEAFF.

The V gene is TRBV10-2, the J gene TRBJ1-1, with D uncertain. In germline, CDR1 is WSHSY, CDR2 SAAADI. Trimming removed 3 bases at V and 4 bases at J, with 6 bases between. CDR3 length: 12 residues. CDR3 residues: CASSDPLTEAFF. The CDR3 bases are TGCGCCAGCAGTGACCCTCTCACTGAAGCTTTCTTT.

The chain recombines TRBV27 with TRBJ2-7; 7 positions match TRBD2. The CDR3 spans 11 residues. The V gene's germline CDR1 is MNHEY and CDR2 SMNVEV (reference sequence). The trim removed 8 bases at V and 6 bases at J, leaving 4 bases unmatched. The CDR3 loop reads CASSAGFEQYF. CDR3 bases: TGTGCCAGCTCAGCGGGGTTCGAGCAGTACTTC.

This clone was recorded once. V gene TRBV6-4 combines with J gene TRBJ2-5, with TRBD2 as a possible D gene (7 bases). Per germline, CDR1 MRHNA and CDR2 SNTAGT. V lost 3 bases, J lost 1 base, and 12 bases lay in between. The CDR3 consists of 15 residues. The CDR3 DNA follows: TGTGCCAGCAGTGAATTCGCGGGGGCCCAAGAGACCCAGTACTTC. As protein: CASSEFAGAQETQYF.

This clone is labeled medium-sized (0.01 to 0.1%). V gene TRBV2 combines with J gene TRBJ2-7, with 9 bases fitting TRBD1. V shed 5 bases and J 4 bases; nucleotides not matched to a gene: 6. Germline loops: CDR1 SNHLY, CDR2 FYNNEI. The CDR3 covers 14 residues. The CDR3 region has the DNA TGTGCCAGCAGTCCGGGACAGGGCATTTACGAGCAGTACTTC. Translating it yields CASSPGQGIYEQYF.

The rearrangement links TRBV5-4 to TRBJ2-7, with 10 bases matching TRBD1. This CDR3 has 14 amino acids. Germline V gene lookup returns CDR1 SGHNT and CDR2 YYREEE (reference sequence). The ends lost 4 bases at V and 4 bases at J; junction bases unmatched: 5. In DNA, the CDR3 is TGTGCCAGCAGCGGACAGGGGGTTAGATACGAGCAGTACTTC. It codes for CASSGQGVRYEQYF.

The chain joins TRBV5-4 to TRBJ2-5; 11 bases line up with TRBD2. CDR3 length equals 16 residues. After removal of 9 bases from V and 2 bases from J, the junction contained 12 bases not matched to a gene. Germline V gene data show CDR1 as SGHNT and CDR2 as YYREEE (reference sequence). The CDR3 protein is CATSGLAEPVQETQYF. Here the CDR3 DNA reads TGTGCCACCTCGGGACTAGCGGAGCCCGTGCAAGAGACCCAGTACTTC.

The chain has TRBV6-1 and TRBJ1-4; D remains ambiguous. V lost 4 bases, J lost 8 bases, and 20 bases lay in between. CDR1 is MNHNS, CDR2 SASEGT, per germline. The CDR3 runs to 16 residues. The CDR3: CASSALTTRAREKLFF. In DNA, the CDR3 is TGTGCCAGCAGTGCTCTAACAACGAGGGCTAGGGAAAAACTGTTTTTT.

The CDR3 DNA is TGTGCCAGCTCACGTGACCGGGGATCGGGGACCCAGTACTTC. Translated, it gives CASSRDRGSGTQYF. The chain couples TRBV18 to TRBJ2-5; possible D gene TRBD2, 5 bases. The CDR3 runs to 14 residues. The V end was cut by 4 bases, the J end by 7 bases, with 16 bases between. From germline, CDR1 is KGHSH and CDR2 LQKENI.

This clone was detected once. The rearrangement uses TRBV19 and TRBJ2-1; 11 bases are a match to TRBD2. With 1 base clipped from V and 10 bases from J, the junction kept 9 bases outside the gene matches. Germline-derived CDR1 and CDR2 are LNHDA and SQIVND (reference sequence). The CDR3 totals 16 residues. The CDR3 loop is CASSIVLAGGPNEQFF. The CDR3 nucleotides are TGTGCCAGTAGTATAGTGTTAGCGGGGGGGCCAAACGAGCAGTTCTTC.